A selection of T cell receptor beta chains follows, all from one sample in a study of spatial heterogeneity in lung cancer. Using its own MiXCR run on the 5' RACE reads, TCRdb lists one record per CDR3 protein. The sample yields some 110,000 distinct CDR3 sequences, 12% seen once. The starting material was PBMCs, obtained at follow-up. These receptors were obtained from a male donor with early-stage non-small cell lung cancer. Each CDR3 is given with its conserved first and last residue. The order of the fields is D gene, J gene, V gene, clone size, CDR3 DNA, CDR3 protein. A D gene is named only where the DNA matches it firmly. Only part of the rows carry a size: once, few, many, or a class if the clone is expanded.

- TRBJ1-1 TRBV7-9 many TGTGCCAGCAGCCCCCCGGGGGGCTTAAGCACTGAAGCTTTCTTT CASSPPGGLSTEAFF
- TRBJ1-6 TRBV7-9 - TGTGCCAGCAGCTTAGGTCCGCTTGTTAATTCACCCCTCCACTTT CASSLGPLVNSPLHF
- TRBJ2-7 TRBV5-1 - TGCGCCAGCAGCCGTGAGGCGTCCTACGAGCAGTACTTC CASSREASYEQYF
- TRBJ2-3 TRBV20-1 many TGCAGTGCTAGCGGGGGCACAGATACGCAGTATTTT CSASGGTDTQYF
- TRBJ2-5 TRBV11-1 few TGTGCCAGCAGCCGGGGAAGAATGCGGGGAAGTTTCCAAGAGACCCAGTACTTC CASSRGRMRGSFQETQYF
- TRBJ1-1 TRBV20-1 few TGCAGTGCTAGAGATAGACCTGGACAGTCCCAAGGTGAAGCTTTCTTT CSARDRPGQSQGEAFF
- TRBJ2-3 TRBV3-1 few TGTGCCAGCAGCCAAACAGGGCCTCCAACGCAGTATTTT CASSQTGPPTQYF
- TRBJ2-1 TRBV28 many TGTGCCAGCAGTTTTTTGTCAGGGCGCTACAATGAGCAGTTCTTC CASSFLSGRYNEQFF
TRBD1 TRBJ2-5 TRBV6-2/TRBV6-3 few TGTGCCAGCAGTCCCGGACAGGGAGGAAAGACCCAGTACTTC CASSPGQGGKTQYF
- TRBJ1-3 TRBV12-3/TRBV12-4 many TGTGCCAGCAGCTTTGCGGGGGGTGGAAACACCATATATTTT CASSFAGGGNTIYF
TRBD2 TRBJ2-1 TRBV4-1 - TGCGCCAGCAGCCACGAAGGGAGGGCCAATGAGCAGTTCTTC CASSHEGRANEQFF
TRBD1 TRBJ1-1 TRBV2 many TGTGCCAGCAGCCAGGGGGTGAACACTGAAGCTTTCTTT CASSQGVNTEAFF
- TRBJ1-5 TRBV7-9 - TGTGCCAGCAGCTTAGGGGACACATCGAGGCCCCAGCATTTT CASSLGDTSRPQHF
- TRBJ2-2 TRBV7-9 - TGTGCCAGCAGTCTGGATGTAAACACCGGGGAGCTGTTTTTT CASSLDVNTGELFF
TRBD1 TRBJ1-5 TRBV24-1 few TGTGCCACCAGTGATCGGACAGGGTCAAACAATCAGCCCCAGCATTTT CATSDRTGSNNQPQHF
- TRBJ2-3 TRBV20-1 few TGCAGTGCTAGAGGGGTAGAAACAGATACGCAGTATTTT CSARGVETDTQYF
- TRBJ2-7 TRBV28 - TGTGCCAGCAGTTTCAGTGACGAGCAGTACTTC CASSFSDEQYF
TRBD1 TRBJ2-3 TRBV7-9 few TGTGCCAGCAGCTTAGAAATTGTGGACAGGGTCACAGATACGCAGTATTTT CASSLEIVDRVTDTQYF
- TRBJ2-3 TRBV6-2/TRBV6-3 - TGTGCCAGCAGTACACCGGGGCGTGGGGATACGCAGTATTTT CASSTPGRGDTQYF
- TRBJ1-2 TRBV10-3 many TGTGCCATCAGCGCTAACAATTTAGACAGGTCGAGCTACACCTTC CAISANNLDRSSYTF
- TRBJ2-3 TRBV7-8 - TGTGCCAGCAGCTCTTCGGAGGTCGAGGCAGATACGCAGTATTTT CASSSSEVEADTQYF
TRBD1 TRBJ2-2 TRBV6-5 - TGTGCCACCGGGGGAGGACAGGGAGGTGCGGCGCTGTTTTTT CATGGGQGGAALFF
- TRBJ2-6 TRBV20-1 few TGCAGTGCTAGAGCCGGGTCTGGGGCCAACGTCCTGACTTTC CSARAGSGANVLTF
- TRBJ2-3 TRBV7-9 - TGTGCCAGCAGTTTTGACCTCGAGGAGGCAGATACGCAGTATTTT CASSFDLEEADTQYF
- TRBJ1-2 TRBV19 few TGTGCCAGTAGTATCACAGAAAGGCTTGGCTACACCTTC CASSITERLGYTF
- TRBJ2-3 TRBV29-1 many TGCAGCGATAAGACAGGAGCAGATACGCAGTATTTT CSDKTGADTQYF
- TRBJ2-7 TRBV7-6 many TGTGCCAGCAGCCCCCTTCGAGGACGGCTACGTTCCTACGAGCAGTACTTC CASSPLRGRLRSYEQYF